Listed here are 20 T cell receptor beta chains from one sample, sequenced in a study of T cell clonality in common variable immunodeficiency. Their antigens remain unidentified. Study results and caveats: Common variable immunodeficiency TCR beta sequences reportedly had fewer deletions and N-nucleotide insertions.

TCRdb's copy holds only in-frame clones and misses some; the assay was immunoSEQ multiplex PCR. The sample includes roughly 42,000 clones, none of them occurring once. The sample taken for sequencing was peripheral blood mononuclear cells. These receptors were collected from a human donor with common variable immunodeficiency.

This clone showed up many times. Read coverage stops 3 residues before the CDR3 terminus; the germline J gene supplies the remainder. J is TRBJ2-5 and V is TRBV18; TRBD1 is a possible D gene (6 bases). The length of the CDR3 is 15 residues. Germline V lookup: CDR1 KGHSH, CDR2 LQKENI. The V end was cut by 3 bases, the J end by 1 base, with 12 bases between. The CDR3 sequence: CASSPGRGVQETQYF. The DNA read from the CDR3 is TGTGCCAGCTCACCCGGCAGGGGCGTCCAAGAGACC.

To note about this clone: The DNA ends 3 residues before the CDR3 does, and the rest of the CDR3 is filled in from the germline J gene. This chain connects TRBV7-2 to TRBJ1-2, with D possibly being TRBD1 (6 bases). V dropped 4 bases and J dropped 3 bases, with 12 bases sitting between them. Germline values: CDR1 SGHTA, CDR2 FQGNSA. This CDR3 contains 14 residues. Incomplete CDR3 DNA: TGTGCCAGCAGCTCGGACAGTATCGACTATGGC. This encodes CASSSDSIDYG. The entire CDR3 is CASSSDSIDYGYTF.

This clone was seen many times. Read data end 3 residues before the CDR3 end; the end is taken from the germline J gene. J is TRBJ2-7 and V is TRBV13; 8 positions match TRBD1. Germline V gene sequence: CDR1 PRHDT, CDR2 FYEKMQ (reference sequence). V was pared by 4 bases and J by 6 bases, with 8 bases of the junction left unmatched. This CDR3 has 14 amino acids. CDR3 DNA, as far as it was read: TGTGCCAGCAGCTCGGACAGGGTTTATCGCGAG. Protein product: CASSSDRVYRE. The full CDR3 protein is CASSSDRVYREQYF. Drawing the rest from reference TRBV13 and TRBJ2-7, the complete variable domain is AAGVIQSPRHLIKEKRETATLKCYPIPRHDTVYWYQQGPGQDPQFLISFYEKMQSDKGSIPDRFSAQQFSDYHSELNMSSLELGDSALYFCASSSDRVYREQYFGPGTRLTVT.

This clone was detected ten times or more. The read ends 3 residues before the CDR3 terminus; that terminus is restored from the germline J gene. The V and J genes are TRBV6-1 and TRBJ2-7; possible D gene TRBD1, 6 bases. The V gene's germline CDR1 is MNHNS and CDR2 SASEGT. Trimming cost V 2 bases and J 1 base, with 12 bases left between them. This CDR3 comprises 15 residues. CDR3 in amino acids: CASSESPGVSYEQYF. The covered CDR3 bases are TGTGCCAGCAGTGAAAGTCCAGGGGTATCCTACGAG.

This clone was observed a handful of times. The DNA ends 3 residues before the CDR3 does, and the rest of the CDR3 is filled in from the germline J gene. The rearrangement uses TRBV5-1 and TRBJ2-7, with 7 bases matching TRBD1. Germline V gene sequence: CDR1 SGHRS, CDR2 YFSETQ. V lost 7 bases and J lost 2; bases outside the gene matches: 3. The CDR3 is made up of 12 amino acids. The DNA read from the CDR3 is TGCGCCAGCGGGGACAGTGCCTACGAG. It yields the protein CASGDSAYE. The complete CDR3 protein is CASGDSAYEQYF.

Turning to this clone: The read ends 3 residues early relative to the CDR3; the germline J gene fills the gap. The chain is built from TRBV7-2 and TRBJ2-3; 7 bases fit TRBD2. Trimming removed 5 bases from V and 3 bases from J; junction bases left unmatched: 5. The V gene's germline CDR1 is SGHTA and CDR2 FQGNSA. The CDR3 has 14 amino acids. The part of the CDR3 DNA that was read is TGTGCCAGCAGCCGGACTAGTGCAACAGATACG. Protein: CASSRTSATDT. The complete CDR3 reads CASSRTSATDTQYF.

This clone showed up just a few times. The read terminates 3 residues ahead of where the CDR3 ends, so the germline J gene completes it. The genes are TRBV19 and TRBJ2-3; TRBD1 matches 8 bases. Germline V gene data show CDR1 as LNHDA and CDR2 as SQIVND (reference sequence). The J segment lost 5 bases and the V segment lost 7 bases, leaving 8 bases of the junction unmatched. The CDR3 has 14 residues. The sequenced CDR3 bases are TGTGCCAGTACCATCAGGGGGCATCAAGATACG. It yields the protein CASTIRGHQDT. The full CDR3 reads CASTIRGHQDTQYF.

The table lists this clone with many counts. The read ends 3 residues early relative to the CDR3; the germline J gene fills the gap. V gene TRBV7-9 combines with J gene TRBJ2-7, with TRBD2 identical over 10 bases. Germline lookup yields CDR1 SEHNR and CDR2 FQNEAQ (reference sequence). After removal of 3 bases from V and 2 bases from J, the junction contained 4 bases not matched to a gene. The CDR3 is made up of 15 amino acids. CDR3 DNA, as far as it was read: TGTGCCAGCAGCTTTCTACTAGCGGGAACCTACGAG. This translates into CASSFLLAGTYE. The entire CDR3 is CASSFLLAGTYEQYF.

Concerning this clone itself: Read data end 3 residues before the CDR3 end; the end is taken from the germline J gene. The chain employs TRBV20-1 and TRBJ2-5, with 7 bases that match TRBD2. CDR3 length: 18 residues. Germline CDR1 and CDR2: DFQATT and SNEGSKA (reference sequence). With V trimmed by 0 bases and J by 2 bases, 15 bases remained unmatched. CDR3 DNA, as far as it was read: TGCAGTGCTAGAGATAGGCACTCTGGGGGGGGGATTCAAGAGACC. It specifies CSARDRHSGGGIQET. From start to end, the CDR3 is CSARDRHSGGGIQETQYF.

There are a few counts of this clone. The missing CDR3 end, 3 residues past where the read stops, is filled in from the germline J gene. This chain uses TRBV18 with TRBJ1-5; D perhaps matches TRBD1 (6 bases). This CDR3 is 15 amino acids long. Looked up from germline, CDR1 is KGHSH and CDR2 is LQKENI. V was pared by 6 bases and J by 7 bases, with 19 bases between. Partial CDR3 DNA: TGTGCCAGCTCGGTGCTACAGGGAGGTGAGCAGCCC. It is translated as CASSVLQGGEQP. The whole CDR3 is CASSVLQGGEQPQHF.

This clone was counted a few times. The CDR3 extends 3 residues past the end of the read, so its final part is completed from the germline J gene. The V and J genes are TRBV30 and TRBJ1-2; D gene uncertain. This CDR3 region has 13 residues. The germline V gene encodes CDR1 GTSNPN and CDR2 SVGIG (reference sequence). This CDR3 reads CAWSSGSGRGYTF. CDR3 DNA, as far as it was read: TGTGCCTGGAGTTCGGGGTCCGGCCGCGGC.

Many counts were recorded for this clone. From the germline J gene comes the end of the CDR3, since the read stops 3 residues before it. This chain connects TRBV5-1 to TRBJ2-3, with 7 nucleotides matching TRBD2. The CDR3 loop spans 15 amino acids. Trimming removed 4 bases from V and 0 bases from J; junction bases left unmatched: 5. Germline loops: CDR1 SGHRS, CDR2 YFSETQ. This CDR3 is CASSPLTSSTDTQYF. CDR3 DNA, as far as it was read: TGCGCCAGCAGCCCACTGACTAGCAGCACAGATACG.

The sample holds many counts of this clone. The CDR3 is cut off 3 residues early in the read; its end comes from the germline J gene. The same CDR3 arises from other DNA sequences in this sample as well. This sequence joins TRBV7-9 and TRBJ1-5, with D possibly TRBD1 on 6 matching bases. The CDR3 has 14 residues. Trimming left V 3 bases short and J 3 bases short, with 9 bases between. The germline CDR1 and CDR2 sequences are SEHNR and FQNEAQ (reference sequence). Partial CDR3 DNA: TGTGCCAGCAGCTTGGGGGACACCAATCAGCCC. Amino acids: CASSLGDTNQP. From start to end, the CDR3 is CASSLGDTNQPQHF.

There are a few counts of this clone. The sequenced fragment ends 3 residues before the CDR3 boundary, so the rest is inferred from the germline J gene. This chain uses TRBV7-6 with TRBJ2-3, with TRBD2 identical over 7 bases. The CDR3 sequence is 14 residues long. V was clipped by 4 bases and J by 6 bases; unmatched bases: 7. The germline CDR1 and CDR2 sequences are SGHVS and FNYEAQ. The chain's CDR3 is CASSSTGGWDTQYF. The sequenced CDR3 bases are TGTGCCAGCAGCTCGACCGGGGGGTGGGATACG.

Details on this clone: The read ends 3 residues early relative to the CDR3; the germline J gene fills the gap. The chain recombines TRBV19 with TRBJ2-3; 7 nucleotides line up with TRBD1. Germline CDR1 LNHDA, CDR2 SQIVND (reference sequence). The CDR3 loop spans 15 amino acids. J gave up 1 base and V 6 bases, and 7 bases lay outside the gene matches. CDR3 in amino acids: CASSLRGGGTDTQYF. Partial CDR3 DNA: TGTGCCAGTAGCTTGAGAGGGGGCGGCACAGATACG.

This clone was seen ten or more times. The CDR3 extends 3 residues past the end of the read, so its final part is completed from the germline J gene. The chain has TRBV5-1 and TRBJ1-6; D not resolved. Germline V gene lookup returns CDR1 SGHRS and CDR2 YFSETQ. The CDR3 has 15 residues. Trimming shortened V by 4 bases and J by 0 bases, and 8 bases separated the two germline ends. The covered CDR3 bases are TGCGCCAGCAGCGCCCAGAGCTCCTATAATTCACCC. Its translation: CASSAQSSYNSP. The complete CDR3 sequence is CASSAQSSYNSPLHF.

This clone was counted at least ten times. The read finishes 3 residues shy of the CDR3 end, and the germline J gene is used to complete it. The chain joins TRBV30 to TRBJ1-4; D might be TRBD1 (5 bases). CDR3 length: 14 amino acids. V was clipped by 0 bases and J by 7 bases, with 12 bases between them. Germline V CDR1 and CDR2: GTSNPN, SVGIG (reference sequence). Partial CDR3 DNA: TGTGCCTGGAGTGTCGTCGGGGGGAGTGAAAAA. Translation gives CAWSVVGGSEK. The whole CDR3 protein is CAWSVVGGSEKLFF.

At least ten counts were recorded for this clone. Sequencing ends 3 residues short of the CDR3 end; the germline J gene provides the rest. This chain joins TRBV5-6 and TRBJ2-3; D call uncertain. Between the trimmed V and J ends, which lost 0 bases and 3 bases, there was a span of 11 bases. This CDR3 has 15 amino acids. CDR1 and CDR2 from the germline V gene are SGHDT and YYEEEE. The CDR3 region is CASSLASKGTDTQYF. The CDR3 DNA, read in part, is TGTGCCAGCAGCTTGGCCAGTAAGGGTACAGATACG.

As concerns this clone: The CDR3 end falls 3 residues outside the read, so it is completed with the germline J gene. The chain uses TRBV18 and TRBJ2-5; D is possibly TRBD1 (6 bases). This CDR3 has 13 residues. Trimming stripped 6 bases from V and 2 bases from J, with 10 bases between. CDR1 is KGHSH, CDR2 LQKENI, per germline. Incomplete CDR3 DNA: TGTGCCAGCTCTCGGGACAAGCAAGAGACC. This sequence encodes CASSRDKQET. The full CDR3 protein reads CASSRDKQETQYF.

This clone was counted at least ten times. The read finishes 3 residues shy of the CDR3 end, and the germline J gene is used to complete it. The chain couples TRBV28 to TRBJ2-7; 12 bases map to TRBD1. From germline, CDR1 is MDHEN and CDR2 SYDVKM. The trim removed 5 bases at V and 3 bases at J, leaving 8 bases unmatched. This CDR3 region has 16 residues. Incomplete CDR3 DNA: TGTGCCAGCAGTCCCCTCGGGACAGGGGGCATCTACGAG. It specifies CASSPLGTGGIYE. The entire CDR3 sequence reads CASSPLGTGGIYEQYF.